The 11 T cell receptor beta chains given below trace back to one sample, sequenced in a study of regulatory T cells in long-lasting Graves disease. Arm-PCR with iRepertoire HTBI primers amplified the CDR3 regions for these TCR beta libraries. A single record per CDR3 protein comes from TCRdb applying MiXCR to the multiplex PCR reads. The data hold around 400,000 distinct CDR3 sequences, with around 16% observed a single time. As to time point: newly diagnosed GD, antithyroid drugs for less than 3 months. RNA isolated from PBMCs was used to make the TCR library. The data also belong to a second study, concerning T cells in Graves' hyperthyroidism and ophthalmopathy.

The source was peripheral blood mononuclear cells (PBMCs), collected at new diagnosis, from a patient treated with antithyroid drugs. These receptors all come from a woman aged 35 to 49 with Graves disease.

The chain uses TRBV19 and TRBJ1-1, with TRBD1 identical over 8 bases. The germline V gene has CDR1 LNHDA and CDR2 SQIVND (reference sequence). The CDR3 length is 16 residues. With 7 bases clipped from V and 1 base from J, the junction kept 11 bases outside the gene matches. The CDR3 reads CASTLDHRGWNTEAFF. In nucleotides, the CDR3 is TGTGCCAGTACCCTGGATCACAGGGGGTGGAACACTGAAGCTTTCTTT. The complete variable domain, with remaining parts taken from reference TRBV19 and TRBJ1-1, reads DGGITQSPKYLFRKEGQNVTLSCEQNLNHDAMYWYRQDPGQGLRLIYYSQIVNDFQKGDIAEGYSVSREKKESFPLTVTSAQKNPTAFYLCASTLDHRGWNTEAFFGQGTRLTVV.

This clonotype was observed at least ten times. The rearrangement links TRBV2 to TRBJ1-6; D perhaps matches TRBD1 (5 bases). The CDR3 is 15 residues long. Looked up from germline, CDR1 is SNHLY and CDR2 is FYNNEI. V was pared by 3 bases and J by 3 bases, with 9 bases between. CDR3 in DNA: TGTGCCAGCAGTGAGGGACTGTACTATAATTCACCCCTCCACTTT. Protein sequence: CASSEGLYYNSPLHF.

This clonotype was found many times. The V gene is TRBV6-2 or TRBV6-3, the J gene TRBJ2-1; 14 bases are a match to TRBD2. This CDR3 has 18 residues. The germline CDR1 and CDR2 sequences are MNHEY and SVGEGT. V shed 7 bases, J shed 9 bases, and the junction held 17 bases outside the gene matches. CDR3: CASTSGPGLAGVFGEQFF. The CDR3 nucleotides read TGTGCCAGCACCTCTGGCCCGGGACTAGCGGGAGTTTTTGGTGAGCAGTTCTTC.

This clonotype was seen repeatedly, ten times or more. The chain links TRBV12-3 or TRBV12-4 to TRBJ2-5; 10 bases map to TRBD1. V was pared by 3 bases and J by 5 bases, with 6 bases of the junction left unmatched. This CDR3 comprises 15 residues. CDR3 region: CASSLGQGRKETQYF. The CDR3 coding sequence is TGTGCCAGCAGTTTGGGACAGGGGCGCAAGGAGACCCAGTACTTC.

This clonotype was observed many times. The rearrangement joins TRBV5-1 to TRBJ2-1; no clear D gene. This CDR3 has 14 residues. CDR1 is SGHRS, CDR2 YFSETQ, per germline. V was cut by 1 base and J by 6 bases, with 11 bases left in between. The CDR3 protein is CASSLSGTPNEQFF. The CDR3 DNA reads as TGCGCCAGCAGCTTGTCAGGCACCCCCAATGAGCAGTTCTTC.

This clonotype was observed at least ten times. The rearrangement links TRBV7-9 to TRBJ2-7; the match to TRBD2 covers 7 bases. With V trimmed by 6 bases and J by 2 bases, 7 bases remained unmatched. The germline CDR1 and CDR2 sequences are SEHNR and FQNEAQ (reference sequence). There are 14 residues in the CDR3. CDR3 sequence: CASRSGEGTYEQYF. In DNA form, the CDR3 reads TGTGCCAGCAGGTCTGGGGAGGGAACCTACGAGCAGTACTTC.

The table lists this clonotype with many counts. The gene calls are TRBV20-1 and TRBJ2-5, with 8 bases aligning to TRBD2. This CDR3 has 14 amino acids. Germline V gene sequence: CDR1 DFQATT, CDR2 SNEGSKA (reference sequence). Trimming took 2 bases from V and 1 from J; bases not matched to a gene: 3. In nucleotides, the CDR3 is TGCAGTGCTAGAAAAGCGGGAGCCCAAGAGACCCAGTACTTC. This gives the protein CSARKAGAQETQYF.

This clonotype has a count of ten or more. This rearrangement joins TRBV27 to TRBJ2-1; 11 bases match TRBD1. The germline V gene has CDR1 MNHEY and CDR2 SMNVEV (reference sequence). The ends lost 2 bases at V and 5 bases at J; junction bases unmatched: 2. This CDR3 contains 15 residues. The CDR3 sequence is CASSLGTGGNNEQFF. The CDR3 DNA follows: TGTGCCAGCAGTTTAGGGACAGGGGGAAACAATGAGCAGTTCTTC.

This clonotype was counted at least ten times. The CDR3 reads CASSGFQGDEQFF. DNA for the CDR3: TGTGCCAGCAGTGGTTTTCAGGGCGATGAGCAGTTCTTC. The chain employs TRBV2 and TRBJ2-1; tentatively, D is TRBD1 (5 bases). The V gene lost 4 bases and the J gene lost 8 bases, with 12 bases spanning the gap. CDR1 SNHLY and CDR2 FYNNEI come from the germline V gene. There are 13 residues in the CDR3.

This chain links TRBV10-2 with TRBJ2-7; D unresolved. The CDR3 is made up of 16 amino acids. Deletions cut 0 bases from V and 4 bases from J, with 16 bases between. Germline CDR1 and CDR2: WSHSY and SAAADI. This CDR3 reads CASSESMGPQKYEQYF. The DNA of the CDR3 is TGCGCCAGCAGTGAGTCGATGGGTCCTCAGAAATACGAGCAGTACTTC.

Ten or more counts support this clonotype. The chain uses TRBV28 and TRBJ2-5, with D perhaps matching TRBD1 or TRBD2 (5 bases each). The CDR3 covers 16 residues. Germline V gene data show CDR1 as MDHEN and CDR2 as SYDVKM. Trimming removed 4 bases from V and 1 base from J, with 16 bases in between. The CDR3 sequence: CASSSTWDPIQETQYF. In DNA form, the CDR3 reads TGTGCCAGCAGTTCGACCTGGGACCCAATCCAAGAGACCCAGTACTTC.